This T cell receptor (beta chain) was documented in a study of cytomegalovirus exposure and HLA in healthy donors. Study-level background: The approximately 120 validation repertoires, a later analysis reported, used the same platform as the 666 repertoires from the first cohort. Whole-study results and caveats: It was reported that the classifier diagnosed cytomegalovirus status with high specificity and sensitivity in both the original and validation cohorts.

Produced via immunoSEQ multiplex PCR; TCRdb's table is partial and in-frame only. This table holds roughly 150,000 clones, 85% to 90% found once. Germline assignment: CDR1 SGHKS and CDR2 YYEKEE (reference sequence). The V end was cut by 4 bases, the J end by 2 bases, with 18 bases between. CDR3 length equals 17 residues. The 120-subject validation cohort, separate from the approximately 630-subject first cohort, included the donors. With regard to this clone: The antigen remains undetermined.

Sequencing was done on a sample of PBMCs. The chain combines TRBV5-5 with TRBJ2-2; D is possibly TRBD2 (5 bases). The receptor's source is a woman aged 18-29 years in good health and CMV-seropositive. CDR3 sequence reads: CASSPLLRGVNTGELFF. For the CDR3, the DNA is TGTGCCAGCAGCCCCCTACTACGGGGTGTCAACACCGGGGAGCTGTTTTTT.